This TCR beta chain emerged from a study of blood T cells in healthy people across ages. A second PCR, run for roughly 7 to 12 cycles, used a sample-barcoded 5' primer plus a J-beta primer mix. MiXCR was run by TCRdb on the 5' RACE reads, yielding one entry per CDR3 protein. Counted here are over 600,000 distinct CDR3 sequences, about 42% occurring once; the ten biggest clones make up 15% to 20%. Germline CDR1 is MNHEY and CDR2 is SMNVEV (reference sequence). The CDR3 runs 16 residues. The J segment lost 3 bases and the V segment lost 5 bases, leaving 8 bases of the junction unmatched. The sequenced material came from blood. The receptor was isolated from an elderly man in good health. The V and J genes are TRBV27 and TRBJ2-1, with 9 bases identical to TRBD2. In nucleotides, the CDR3 is TGTGCCAGCAGTGGGACTAGCAATGTCTTCTACAATGAGCAGTTCTTC. Its translation: CASSGTSNVFYNEQFF.